The source of this T cell receptor beta chain is a study of T cells in Graves' hyperthyroidism and ophthalmopathy. Looked up from germline, CDR1 is KGHDR and CDR2 is SFDVKD. The length of the CDR3 is 20 residues. V shed 7 bases and J 2 bases; nucleotides not matched to a gene: 20. TCR beta CDR3 regions were amplified from RNA transcripts. The primer set for the first-round RT-PCR of the TCR CDR3 was HTBI. One entry per CDR3 protein, called by TCRdb with MiXCR from the multiplex PCR reads. The sample lists hundreds of thousands of distinct CDR3 sequences, roughly 20% occurring once. This TCR derives from a woman aged 45-60 years with Graves' hyperthyroidism that later progressed to Graves' ophthalmopathy. Sequencing was performed on blood. This chain uses TRBV24-1 with TRBJ2-3; 10 positions agree with TRBD2. This CDR3 is CATSPSLGSGGTPYTDTQYF. DNA for the CDR3: TGTGCCACCAGCCCGTCCCTAGGTAGCGGGGGGACTCCTTACACAGATACGCAGTATTTT.